This entry is about one T cell receptor (beta chain). The assay was immunoSEQ multiplex PCR, and TCRdb's table has in-frame clones only and misses some. The sample records some 1.5 million clones, approximately 98% being singletons. This specimen comes from a study of shared clonotypes between healthy human individuals. Across the whole study: Contributing individuals were two females and three males aged 18 to 49.

The CDR3 runs to 14 residues. Germline CDR1 is LNHDA and CDR2 is SQIVND (reference sequence). V was pared by 5 bases and J by 5 bases, with 13 bases between. This sequence originates from a man aged 30 to 45 in good health. The chain links TRBV19 to TRBJ1-5, with D possibly TRBD1 on 5 matching bases. Sequences were obtained from naive CD4+ T cells sorted from blood. The sample's subset: CD45RA+ positively selected. CDR3 sequence reads: CASSFGRGDQPQHF. The DNA of the CDR3 is TGTGCCAGTAGTTTCGGACGGGGGGATCAGCCCCAGCATTTT. Full variable domain (remainder filled in from reference TRBV19 and TRBJ1-5): DGGITQSPKYLFRKEGQNVTLSCEQNLNHDAMYWYRQDPGQGLRLIYYSQIVNDFQKGDIAEGYSVSREKKESFPLTVTSAQKNPTAFYLCASSFGRGDQPQHFGDGTRLSIL.